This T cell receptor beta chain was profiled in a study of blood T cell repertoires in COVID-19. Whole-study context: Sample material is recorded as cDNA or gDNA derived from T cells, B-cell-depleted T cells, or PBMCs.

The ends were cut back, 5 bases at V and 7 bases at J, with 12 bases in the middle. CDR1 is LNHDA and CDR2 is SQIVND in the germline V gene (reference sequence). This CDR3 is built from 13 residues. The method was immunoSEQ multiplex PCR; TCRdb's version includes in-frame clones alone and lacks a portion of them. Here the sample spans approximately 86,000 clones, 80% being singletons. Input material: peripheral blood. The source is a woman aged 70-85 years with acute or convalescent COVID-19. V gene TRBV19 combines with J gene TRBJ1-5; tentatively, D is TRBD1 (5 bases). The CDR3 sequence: CASSARGDQPQHF. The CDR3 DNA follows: TGTGCCAGTAGTGCCCGGGGGGACCAGCCCCAGCATTTT.